The entry below gives a single T cell receptor beta chain sequence along with its context. The sample has other DNA sequences that encode this CDR3 too. This entry is derived from a study of shared clonotypes between healthy human individuals. The V and J ends lost 1 base and 4 bases respectively, with 8 bases between them. Germline V lookup: CDR1 SGHRS, CDR2 YFSETQ. The CDR3 spans 14 residues. Sequencing was performed with immunoSEQ multiplex PCR; in TCRdb, only in-frame clones are kept and a portion is missing. The repertoire has over 850,000 clones, approximately 78% of them found once; the top ten carry approximately 0.5%.

The sequenced sample consisted of memory CD4+ T cells from PBMCs. Subset given: CD45RA-negative fraction. The TCR comes from a man aged 18 to 30 in good health. Some clones in this sample may be carry-over from other donors' samples. The chain employs TRBV5-1 and TRBJ2-2; TRBD1 might be the D (6 bases). The CDR3 coding sequence is TGCGCCAGCAGCTTGACAGGGAGCACCGGGGAGCTGTTTTTT. Translated: CASSLTGSTGELFF.